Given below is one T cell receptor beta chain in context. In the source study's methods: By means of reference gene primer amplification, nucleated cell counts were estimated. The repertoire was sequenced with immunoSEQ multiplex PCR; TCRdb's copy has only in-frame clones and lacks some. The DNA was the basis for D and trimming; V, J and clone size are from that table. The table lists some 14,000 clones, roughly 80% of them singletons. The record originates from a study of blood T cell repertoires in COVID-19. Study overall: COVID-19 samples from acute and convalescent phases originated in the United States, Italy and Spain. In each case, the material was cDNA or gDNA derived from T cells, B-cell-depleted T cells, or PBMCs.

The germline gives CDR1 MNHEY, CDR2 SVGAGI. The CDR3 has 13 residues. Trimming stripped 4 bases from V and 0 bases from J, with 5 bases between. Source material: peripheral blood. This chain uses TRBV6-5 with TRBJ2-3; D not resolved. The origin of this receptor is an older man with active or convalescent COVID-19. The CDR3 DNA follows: TGTGCCAGCAGTTTCGGGAGCACAGATACGCAGTATTTT. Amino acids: CASSFGSTDTQYF.